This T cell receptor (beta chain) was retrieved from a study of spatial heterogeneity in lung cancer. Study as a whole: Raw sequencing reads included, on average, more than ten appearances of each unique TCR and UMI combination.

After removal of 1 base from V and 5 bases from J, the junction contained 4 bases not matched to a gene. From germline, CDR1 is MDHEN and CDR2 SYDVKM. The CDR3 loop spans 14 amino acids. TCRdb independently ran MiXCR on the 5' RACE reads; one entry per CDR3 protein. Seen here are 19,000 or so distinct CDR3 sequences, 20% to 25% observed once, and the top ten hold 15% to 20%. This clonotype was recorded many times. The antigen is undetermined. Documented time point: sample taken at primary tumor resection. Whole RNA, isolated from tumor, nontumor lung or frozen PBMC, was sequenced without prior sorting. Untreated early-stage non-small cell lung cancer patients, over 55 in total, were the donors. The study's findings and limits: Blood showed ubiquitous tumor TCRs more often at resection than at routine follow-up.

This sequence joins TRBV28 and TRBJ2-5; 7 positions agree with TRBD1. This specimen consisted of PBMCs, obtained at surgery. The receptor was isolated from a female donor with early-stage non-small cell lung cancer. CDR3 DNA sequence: TGTGCCAGCAGTTTATTTCGGGGACAGGAGACCCAGTACTTC. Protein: CASSLFRGQETQYF.